This T cell receptor (beta chain) was recovered during a study of cytomegalovirus exposure and HLA in healthy donors. PCR employed 60 Vbeta and 13 Jbeta primers. The protocol was immunoSEQ multiplex PCR, while the TCRdb copy is restricted to in-frame clones and leaves out a portion. The sample contains 95,000 to 100,000 clones, around 76% of which appear only once. Findings and caveats of the study: Some TCR beta chains (over 150 of them) were listed as cytomegalovirus-associated. Association of 17,000 or so TCR beta sequences with HLA alleles was found at 0.05 false discovery rate in a later analysis. Several of the most significant clusters appeared, in a later analysis, to be linked to common viral pathogens. Generally TCR sequences proved uncommon, though certain public TCRs appeared in numerous donors.

Worth noting for this clone: Its antigen is unknown.

V dropped 1 base and J dropped 6 bases, with 8 bases sitting between them. The germline CDR1 and CDR2 sequences are SGHTA and FQGNSA. This CDR3 is 13 amino acids long. This chain connects TRBV7-2 to TRBJ2-3; no reliable D call. Specimen: PBMCs. The receptor was derived from a human donor in good health. The CDR3 DNA reads as TGTGCCAGCAGCTTAGTCCTCGGGGATACGCAGTATTTT. The encoded protein is CASSLVLGDTQYF.